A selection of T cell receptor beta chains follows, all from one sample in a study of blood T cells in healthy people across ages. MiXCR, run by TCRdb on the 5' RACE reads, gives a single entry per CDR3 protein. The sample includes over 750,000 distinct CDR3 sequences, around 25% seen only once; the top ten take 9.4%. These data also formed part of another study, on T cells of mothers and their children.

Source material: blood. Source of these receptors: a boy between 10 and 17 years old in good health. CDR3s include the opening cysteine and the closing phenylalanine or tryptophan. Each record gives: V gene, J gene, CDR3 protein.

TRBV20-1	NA	CSARSRQGLIYEQYF
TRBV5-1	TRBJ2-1	CASSPTTSGRAVSNEQFF
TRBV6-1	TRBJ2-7	CASSESSSPYEQYF
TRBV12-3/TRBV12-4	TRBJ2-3	CASSLKAADTQYF
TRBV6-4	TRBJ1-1	CASSARGLGNTEAFF
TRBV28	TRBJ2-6	CASSPRTFSGANVLTF
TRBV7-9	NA	CASSRTGSFYEQYF
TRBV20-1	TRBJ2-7	CSARKVSSAYEQYF
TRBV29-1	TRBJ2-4	CSVEDGLAKNIQYF
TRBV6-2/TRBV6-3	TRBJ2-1	CASSYGSGSYNEQFF
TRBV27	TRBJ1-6	CASSYGQGSSPLHF
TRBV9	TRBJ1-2	CASSVDGLMGYTF
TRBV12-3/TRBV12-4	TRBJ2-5	CASSFFTSGKETQYF
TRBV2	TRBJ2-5	CASSVSQVETQYF
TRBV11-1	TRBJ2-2	CASSLGTELEGELFF
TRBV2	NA	CASKPGVKETQYF
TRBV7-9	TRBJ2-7	CASSRTSGRRNWDYEQYF
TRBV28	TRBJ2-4	CASSLWTAVAKNIQYF
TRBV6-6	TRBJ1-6	CASSYSRGAVSPLHF
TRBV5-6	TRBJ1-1	CASRETLGNMNTEAFF
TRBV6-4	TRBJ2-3	CASSERTSGGYTQYF
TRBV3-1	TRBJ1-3	CASSQVENTIYF
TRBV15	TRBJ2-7	CATSSPQTGGRSYEQYF
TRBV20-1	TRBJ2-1	CSARDFAYNEQFF
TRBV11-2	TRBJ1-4	CASRSGPGTMKEKLFF
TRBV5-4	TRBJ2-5	CASSSRAGLLGETQYF
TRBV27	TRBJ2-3	CASSFVPGTDTQYF
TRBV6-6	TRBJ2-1	CASRKQGAHDEQFF
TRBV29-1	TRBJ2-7	CSVEDIGTSGLYEQYF
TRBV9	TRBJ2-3	CASSVAGQGSDTQYF
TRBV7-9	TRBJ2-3	CASNTLGGVTDTQYF
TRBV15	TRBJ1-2	CATSREGQNYGYTF
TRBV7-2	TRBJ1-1	CASSLEGVGESEAFF
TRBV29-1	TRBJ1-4	CSVGVNEKLFF
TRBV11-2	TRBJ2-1	CASDSPQGRYGSYNEQFF
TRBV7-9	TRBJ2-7	CASSFEHLPSYEQYF
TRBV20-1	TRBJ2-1	CSARLAGVWEQFF
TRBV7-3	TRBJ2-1	CASSPYVGSGREPFF
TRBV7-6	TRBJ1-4	CASSKPNEKLFF
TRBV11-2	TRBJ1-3	CASSLFEGGDTIYF
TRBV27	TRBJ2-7	CASSPEFSYEQYF
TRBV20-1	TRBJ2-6	CSARSQGSGANVLTF
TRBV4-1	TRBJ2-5	CASSQDLRGGETQYF
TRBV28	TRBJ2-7	CASSLGQEQYF
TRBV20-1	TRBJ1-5	CSARSGTGPNQPQHF